This T cell receptor beta chain was observed in a study of blood T cell repertoires in COVID-19. The CDR3 spans 14 residues. V lost 4 bases to trimming and J lost 1 base, with 10 bases between them. The germline V gene has CDR1 MNHEY and CDR2 SVGAGI. The age range of participants was about 18 to 95 years, with residence in more than 20 US areas. Membership in each cohort depended on participant-reported clinical history. Cohort 3 recovered donors had two negative PCRs, clearance, or symptom resolution. The method was immunoSEQ multiplex PCR; TCRdb's version includes in-frame clones alone and lacks a portion of them. The data hold roughly 180,000 clones, with 87% observed a single time.

V gene TRBV6-5 combines with J gene TRBJ1-2; D perhaps matches TRBD1 (5 bases). Sequencing input: PBMCs or T cells enriched from blood (not recorded which). This sequence was found in a woman aged 25-40 years who had recovered from COVID-19. DNA of the CDR3: TGTGCCAGCAGTTTACTCGGGGGTAACTATGGCTACACCTTC. Amino acids: CASSLLGGNYGYTF.